The 17 T cell receptor beta chains in this list originate from one sample, sequenced in a study of OX40 agonist ivuxolimab in advanced cancers. This table comes from immunoSEQ multiplex PCR, and its TCRdb copy is limited to in-frame clones, with some not included. The top ten clones hold more than 15% of a sample with fewer than 14,000 clones, roughly three quarters of them seen once. The specimen was CD4+ or CD8+ T cells sorted from blood, collected in a trial of the OX40 agonist ivuxolimab. The receptors here all came from an adult with an advanced solid tumor such as melanoma, head and neck, liver or kidney cancer.

V gene TRBV14 combines with J gene TRBJ1-6; 7 bases agree with TRBD1. The V segment lost 0 bases and the J segment 0 bases; nucleotides outside the gene matches: 8. The V gene's germline CDR1 is SGHDN and CDR2 FVKESK. The CDR3 has 19 amino acids. Here the CDR3 DNA reads TGTGCCAGCAGCCAAGAGGGCGACAGGGAGAGCTCCTATAATTCACCCCTCCACTTT. Translated: CASSQEGDRESSYNSPLHF.

The rearrangement uses TRBV19 and TRBJ1-1; D gene ambiguous. V was cut by 10 bases and J by 3 bases, with 9 bases left in between. Germline values: CDR1 LNHDA, CDR2 SQIVND (reference sequence). CDR3 size: 11 residues. CDR3 DNA sequence: TGTGCCACTTCCGCGGACACTGAAGCTTTCTTT. Its translation is CATSADTEAFF.

The chain joins TRBV5-5 to TRBJ1-3; TRBD1 agrees at 8 bases. CDR3 size: 15 residues. V shed 4 bases, J shed 0 bases, and the junction held 3 bases outside the gene matches. Germline CDR1 SGHKS, CDR2 YYEKEE (reference sequence). This CDR3 reads CASSPTGGSGNTIYF. The CDR3 DNA reads as TGTGCCAGCAGCCCAACAGGGGGCTCTGGAAACACCATATATTTT.

The CDR3 DNA is TGTGCCAGCAGCGTTGGGGGCTTGGGGCCAGATACGCAGTATTTT. This codes for CASSVGGLGPDTQYF. The rearrangement joins TRBV9 to TRBJ2-3; D possibly corresponds to TRBD1 (6 bases). The CDR3 is 15 amino acids. Trimming stripped 2 bases from V and 4 bases from J, with 14 bases between. Germline lookup yields CDR1 SGDLS and CDR2 YYNGEE.

There are a few counts of this clone. J is TRBJ2-7 and V is TRBV5-6; TRBD2 agrees at 11 bases. The CDR3 totals 17 residues. Germline trimming cut 4 bases from V and 4 bases from J; bases unmatched to any gene: 13. Germline loops: CDR1 SGHDT, CDR2 YYEEEE. CDR3 protein: CASSPPVSGGVIYEQYF. As DNA, the CDR3 is TGTGCCAGCAGCCCTCCGGTTAGCGGGGGGGTTATTTACGAGCAGTACTTC.

This clone came up a few times. V and J are TRBV27 and TRBJ2-1, with TRBD1 matching over 9 bases. Trimming removed 4 bases from V and 9 bases from J; junction bases left unmatched: 10. Germline CDR1 reads MNHEY; CDR2 reads SMNVEV (reference sequence). The CDR3 has 15 residues. CDR3: CASSSRGQGAFEQFF. DNA for the CDR3: TGTGCCAGCAGTTCTCGGGGACAGGGTGCGTTTGAGCAGTTCTTC.

J is TRBJ1-1 and V is TRBV27; 7 bases agree with TRBD1. Germline CDR1 reads MNHEY; CDR2 reads SMNVEV (reference sequence). The junction had 6 bases not matched to a gene; V was cut back by 8 bases and J by 3 bases. This CDR3 spans 13 amino acids. The CDR3 region has the DNA TGTGCCAGCGCACAGGGGACATACACTGAAGCTTTCTTT. It translates to CASAQGTYTEAFF.

The genes are TRBV10-1 and TRBJ2-7; D not resolved. This CDR3 region has 14 residues. V gave up 2 bases and J gave up 2 bases, with 10 bases separating them. Germline assignment: CDR1 WNHNN and CDR2 SYGVQD (reference sequence). The CDR3 sequence: CASSEHRRPYEQYF. CDR3 nucleotides: TGCGCCAGCAGTGAGCACCGCCGCCCCTACGAGCAGTACTTC.

This chain links TRBV7-8 with TRBJ2-2; 8 bases line up with TRBD1. The length of the CDR3 is 14 residues. The germline V gene encodes CDR1 SGHVS and CDR2 FQNEAQ. Trimming took 2 bases from V and 8 from J; bases not matched to a gene: 4. The CDR3 is CASSLRTGLGELFF. DNA of the CDR3: TGTGCCAGCAGCTTAAGGACAGGGCTGGGGGAGCTGTTTTTT.

This chain joins TRBV9 and TRBJ2-3; D may match TRBD1 or TRBD2 (6 bases each). Trimming pared 4 bases from V and 4 bases from J, leaving 16 bases between. This CDR3 has 15 residues. Germline loops: CDR1 SGDLS, CDR2 YYNGEE. The CDR3 sequence is CASSKGGLGPDTQYF. Written as DNA, the CDR3 is TGTGCCAGCAGCAAAGGGGGGCTTGGGCCAGATACGCAGTATTTT.

The rearrangement uses TRBV7-9 and TRBJ2-1; TRBD2 aligns across 9 bases. Germline CDR1 SEHNR, CDR2 FQNEAQ (reference sequence). V lost 6 bases, J lost 2 bases, and 5 bases stayed unmatched. The CDR3 is made up of 15 amino acids. In DNA form, the CDR3 reads TGTGCCAGCAGTTCGGGACTAGCTCCCTACAATGAGCAGTTCTTC. It translates to CASSSGLAPYNEQFF.

This clone was counted once. This chain links TRBV10-3 with TRBJ1-1; 9 nucleotides align to TRBD1. Germline V gene sequence: CDR1 ENHRY, CDR2 SYGVKD. Trimming removed 0 bases from V and 1 base from J; junction bases left unmatched: 0. The length of the CDR3 is 15 residues. The CDR3 DNA reads as TGTGCCATCAGTGAGTCGGGACAGGGGAACACTGAAGCTTTCTTT. As protein: CAISESGQGNTEAFF.

The chain uses TRBV27 and TRBJ2-7; 9 bases are a match to TRBD2. J gave up 0 bases and V 6 bases, and 6 bases lay outside the gene matches. Germline V gene lookup returns CDR1 MNHEY and CDR2 SMNVEV (reference sequence). This CDR3 has 15 amino acids. CDR3 coding DNA: TGTGCCAGCAGAGGGACTAGCTGGAGCTCCTACGAGCAGTACTTC. Residues: CASRGTSWSSYEQYF.

CDR3 nucleotides: TGTGCCAGCAGTGAAATAGGGACAGCTGTCTACGAGCAGTACTTC. Its protein product is CASSEIGTAVYEQYF. The chain joins TRBV6-1 to TRBJ2-7; 7 bases map to TRBD1. The CDR3 runs to 15 residues. The germline V gene has CDR1 MNHNS and CDR2 SASEGT. V dropped 2 bases and J dropped 3; count of bases not matched to a gene: 7.

J is TRBJ2-7 and V is TRBV11-2; unclear D gene. The CDR3 is 12 amino acids. The germline V and J ends were trimmed by 2 bases and 6 bases, with 8 bases remaining between them. Germline CDR1 and CDR2: SGHAT and FQNNGV. CDR3 sequence reads: CASSLWVVEQYF. The CDR3 bases are TGTGCCAGCAGCTTATGGGTTGTCGAGCAGTACTTC.

This clone came up a few times. J is TRBJ1-1 and V is TRBV29-1; TRBD1 matches at 11 bases. Germline CDR1 reads SQVTM; CDR2 reads ANQGSEA. V trimming: 3 bases; J trimming: 5 bases; junction bases outside the gene matches: 8. The CDR3 consists of 15 residues. The CDR3 spells CSVEGTGGSATEAFF. For the CDR3, the DNA is TGCAGCGTTGAGGGGACAGGGGGAAGTGCTACTGAAGCTTTCTTT. The whole variable domain, remainder taken from reference TRBV29-1 and TRBJ1-1, is SAVISQKPSRDICQRGTSLTIQCQVDSQVTMMFWYRQQPGQSLTLIATANQGSEATYESGFVIDKFPISRPNLTFSTLTVSNMSPEDSSIYLCSVEGTGGSATEAFFGQGTRLTVV.

The rearrangement joins TRBV5-1 to TRBJ1-1; maybe TRBD1 (6 bases). Germline CDR1 reads SGHRS; CDR2 reads YFSETQ. This CDR3 is 14 amino acids long. Trimming removed 5 bases at V and 1 base at J, with 12 bases between. The DNA of the CDR3 is TGCGCCAGCAGTTACAGGGCCTCGAACACTGAAGCTTTCTTT. It codes for CASSYRASNTEAFF.